This T cell receptor (beta chain) was documented in a study of Ad26.COV2.S vaccination and SARS-CoV-2 variants. Measured with immunoSEQ multiplex PCR; TCRdb has only the in-frame clones, and not every one. Of 300,000 to 400,000 clones listed, 70% to 90% are singletons. Treatment given: roughly 20 received Ad26.COV2.S at low or high dose, single or two shots; several received placebo; per-sample allocation not given. Each sample was drawn 63 days after the first injection (of vaccine or placebo). The V gene's germline CDR1 is MNHEY and CDR2 SMNVEV (reference sequence). CDR3 length: 15 residues. V was trimmed by 3 bases and J by 2 bases, leaving 10 bases between them.

The TCR sequence derives from a person aged 18-60 years who received the Ad26.COV2.S COVID-19 vaccine or a placebo. The gene calls are TRBV27 and TRBJ2-2; no firm D call. Material: peripheral blood, obtained in a trial of Ad26.COV2.S vaccine versus placebo. The CDR3 is CASSLRSVNTGELFF. The CDR3 DNA follows: TGTGCCAGCAGTTTGAGATCAGTCAACACCGGGGAGCTGTTTTTT.